The entry that follows covers one T cell receptor (beta chain) sequence. No antigen is known for it. The CDR3 has 13 residues. V gave up 1 base and J gave up 11 bases, with 14 bases separating them. CDR1 and CDR2 (germline): SGHTA, FQGNSA. The sample originates from a study of T cell responses to AZD1222 COVID-19 vaccine. Study results and caveats: There were mostly white British donors and more females than males, and clonal diversity was possibly underestimated.

TCRdb's table, derived via immunoSEQ multiplex PCR, lists solely in-frame clones and lacks some. The sample has more than 100,000 clones, approximately 89% seen once; the top ten hold less than 6%. This TCR was sampled from an adult in good health. The material sequenced was peripheral blood, taken on day 0 of AZD1222 vaccination. The chain employs TRBV7-2 and TRBJ1-1; D not resolved. CDR3 amino acids: CASSLDLRAVAFF. The DNA of the CDR3 is TGTGCCAGCAGCTTAGATTTAAGGGCTGTGGCTTTCTTT.